This TCR beta chain was identified during a study of OX40 agonist ivuxolimab in advanced cancers. Libraries were prepared by immunoSEQ multiplex PCR; TCRdb keeps only in-frame clonotypes and omits some of them. This table holds tens of thousands of clones, around 90% found once. Trimming took off 1 base at V and 4 bases at J, with 13 bases between the two ends. The CDR3 loop spans 16 amino acids. From germline, CDR1 is LGHNA and CDR2 YSLEER. This TCR came from an adult with an advanced solid tumor such as melanoma, head and neck, liver or kidney cancer. The starting material was CD4+ or CD8+ T cells sorted from blood, obtained in a trial of the OX40 agonist ivuxolimab. V is TRBV4-3 and J is TRBJ1-4, with D possibly TRBD1 on 5 matching bases. The CDR3 loop is CASSQGQTVNNEKLFF. CDR3 nucleotides: TGCGCCAGCAGCCAAGGGCAGACAGTCAATAATGAAAAACTGTTTTTT.